The clone carrying this T cell receptor beta chain showed up many times. The data derive from a study of identical twins. A universal primer site came from template switching; cDNA carried unique molecular identifiers. From the 5' RACE reads, TCRdb called clonotypes with MiXCR, one entry per CDR3 protein. The repertoire has just under 650,000 distinct CDR3 sequences, 7.1% of them found once; the top ten carry roughly 1.6%. This CDR3 is 13 amino acids long. Trimming pared 0 bases from V and 3 bases from J, leaving 5 bases between. Germline-derived CDR1 and CDR2 are SGHTA and FQGNSA. The sample was also linked to a second study, of yellow fever vaccine responses in identical twins. That study adds: Twins reportedly mounted vaccine T cell responses that seemed partly convergent, partly personalized.

The origin of this receptor is a woman aged 18-29 years in good health. The sample taken for sequencing was PBMCs. V is TRBV7-2 and J is TRBJ1-2, with D hard to call. The CDR3 spells CASSLAEYYGYTF. The CDR3 DNA reads as TGTGCCAGCAGCTTAGCAGAATACTATGGCTACACCTTC.